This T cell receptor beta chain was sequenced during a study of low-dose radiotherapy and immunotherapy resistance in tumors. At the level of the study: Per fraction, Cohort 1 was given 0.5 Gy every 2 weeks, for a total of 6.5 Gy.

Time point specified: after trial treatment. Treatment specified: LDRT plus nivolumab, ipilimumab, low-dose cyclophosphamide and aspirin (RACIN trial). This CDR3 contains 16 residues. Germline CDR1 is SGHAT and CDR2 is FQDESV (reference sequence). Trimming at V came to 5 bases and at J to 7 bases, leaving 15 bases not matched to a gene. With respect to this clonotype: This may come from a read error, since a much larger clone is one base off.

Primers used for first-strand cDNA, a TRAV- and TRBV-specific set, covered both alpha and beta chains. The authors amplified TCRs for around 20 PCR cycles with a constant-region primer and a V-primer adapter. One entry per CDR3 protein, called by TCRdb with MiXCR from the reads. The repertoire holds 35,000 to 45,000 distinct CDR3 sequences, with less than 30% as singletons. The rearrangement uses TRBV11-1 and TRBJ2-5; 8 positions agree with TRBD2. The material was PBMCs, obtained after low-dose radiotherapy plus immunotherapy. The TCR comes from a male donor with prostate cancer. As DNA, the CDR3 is TGTGCCAGCAGCCAAGAATCGGGGGGGCCTTCAGTGACCCAGTACTTC. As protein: CASSQESGGPSVTQYF.